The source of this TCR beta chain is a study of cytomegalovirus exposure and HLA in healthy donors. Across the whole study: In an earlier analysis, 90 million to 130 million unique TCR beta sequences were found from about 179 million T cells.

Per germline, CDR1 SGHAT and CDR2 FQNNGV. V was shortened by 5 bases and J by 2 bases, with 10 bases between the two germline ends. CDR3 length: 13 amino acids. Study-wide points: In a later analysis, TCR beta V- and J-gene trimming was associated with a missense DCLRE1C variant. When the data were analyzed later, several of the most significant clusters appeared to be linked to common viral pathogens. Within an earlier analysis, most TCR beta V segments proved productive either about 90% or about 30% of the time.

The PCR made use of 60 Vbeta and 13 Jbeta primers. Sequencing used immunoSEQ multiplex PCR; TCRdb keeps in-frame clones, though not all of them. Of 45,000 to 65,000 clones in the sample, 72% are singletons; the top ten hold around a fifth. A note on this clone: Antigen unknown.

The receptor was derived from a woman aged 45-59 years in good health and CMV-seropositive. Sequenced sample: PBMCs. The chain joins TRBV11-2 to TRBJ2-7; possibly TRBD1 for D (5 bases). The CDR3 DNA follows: TGTGCCAGCAGCCCAGGACACACCTACGAGCAGTACTTC. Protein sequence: CASSPGHTYEQYF. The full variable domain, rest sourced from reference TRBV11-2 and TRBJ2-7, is EAGVAQSPRYKIIEKRQSVAFWCNPISGHATLYWYQQILGQGPKLLIQFQNNGVVDDSQLPKDRFSAERLKGVDSTLKIQPAKLEDSAVYLCASSPGHTYEQYFGPGTRLTVT.